This TCR beta chain was sequenced for a study of blood T cell repertoires in COVID-19. Study summary: Samples came from the United States, Italy and Spain, spanning acute and convalescent COVID-19. T cells, B-cell-depleted T cells, or PBMCs supplied cDNA or gDNA.

Methods used by the authors: The authors estimated nucleated cell counts from reference gene primer amplification. The method was immunoSEQ multiplex PCR; TCRdb's version includes in-frame clones alone and lacks a portion of them. V and J calls and clone size are as listed in that table; D and trimming were resolved from the DNA. The table shows 300,000 or so clones, with 80% to 90% occurring only once. Germline V gives CDR1 MDHEN, CDR2 SYDVKM. The CDR3 loop spans 14 amino acids. With 4 bases clipped from V and 4 bases from J, the junction kept 4 bases outside the gene matches. The specimen sequenced was peripheral blood. V usage is TRBV28 and J usage is TRBJ2-1; TRBD1 matches at 7 bases. This receptor was taken from a woman between 50 and 59 years old who had recovered from COVID-19. CDR3: CASSSGQVYNEQFF. The CDR3 DNA sequence: TGTGCCAGCAGTTCCGGACAGGTATACAATGAGCAGTTCTTC.